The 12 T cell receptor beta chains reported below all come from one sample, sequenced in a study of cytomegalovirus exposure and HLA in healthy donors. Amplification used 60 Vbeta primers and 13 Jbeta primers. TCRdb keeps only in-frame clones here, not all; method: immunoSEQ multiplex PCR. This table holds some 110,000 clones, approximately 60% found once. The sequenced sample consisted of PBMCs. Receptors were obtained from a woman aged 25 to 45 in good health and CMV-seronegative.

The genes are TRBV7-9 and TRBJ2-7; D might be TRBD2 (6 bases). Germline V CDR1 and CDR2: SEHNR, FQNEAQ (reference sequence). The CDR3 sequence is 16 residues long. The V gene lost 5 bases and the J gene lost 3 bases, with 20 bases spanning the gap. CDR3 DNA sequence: TGTGCCAGCAGCACCCCAATGGACAAGGGAGGCTACGAGCAGTACTTC. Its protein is CASSTPMDKGGYEQYF.

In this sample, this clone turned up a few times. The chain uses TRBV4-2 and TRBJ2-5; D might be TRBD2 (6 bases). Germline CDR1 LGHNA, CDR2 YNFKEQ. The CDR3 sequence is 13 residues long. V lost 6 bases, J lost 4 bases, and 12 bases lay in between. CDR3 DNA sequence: TGTGCCAGCAGTCCGGGACTCGGAGAGACCCAGTACTTC. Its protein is CASSPGLGETQYF.

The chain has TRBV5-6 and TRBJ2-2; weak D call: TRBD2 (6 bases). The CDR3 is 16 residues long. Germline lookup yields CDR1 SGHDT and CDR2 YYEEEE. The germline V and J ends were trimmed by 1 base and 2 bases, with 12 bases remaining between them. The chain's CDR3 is CASSLFGGVNTGELFF. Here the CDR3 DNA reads TGTGCCAGCAGCTTGTTTGGAGGGGTTAACACCGGGGAGCTGTTTTTT.

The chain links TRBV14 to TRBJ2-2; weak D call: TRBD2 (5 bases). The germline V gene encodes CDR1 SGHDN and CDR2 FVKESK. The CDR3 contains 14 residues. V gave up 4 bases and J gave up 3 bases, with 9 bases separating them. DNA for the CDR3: TGTGCCAGCAGCCGCGCGGGTGACACCGGGGAGCTGTTTTTT. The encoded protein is CASSRAGDTGELFF.

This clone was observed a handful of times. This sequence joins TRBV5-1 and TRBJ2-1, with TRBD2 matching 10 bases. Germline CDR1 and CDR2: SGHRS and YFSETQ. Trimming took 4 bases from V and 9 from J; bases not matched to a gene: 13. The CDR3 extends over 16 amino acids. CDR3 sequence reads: CASSLTLGLAKSEQFF. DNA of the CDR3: TGCGCCAGCAGCCTGACCTTGGGACTAGCGAAGTCTGAGCAGTTCTTC.

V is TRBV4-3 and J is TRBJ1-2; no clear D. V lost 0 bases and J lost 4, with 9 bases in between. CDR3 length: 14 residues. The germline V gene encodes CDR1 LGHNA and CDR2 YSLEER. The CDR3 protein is CASSQDLGVYGYTF. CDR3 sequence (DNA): TGCGCCAGCAGCCAAGATCTCGGGGTCTATGGCTACACCTTC.

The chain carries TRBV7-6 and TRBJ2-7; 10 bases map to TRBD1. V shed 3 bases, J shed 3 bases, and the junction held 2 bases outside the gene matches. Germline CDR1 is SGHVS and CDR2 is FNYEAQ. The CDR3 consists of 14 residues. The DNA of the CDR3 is TGTGCCAGCAGCTTCGGGACAGGGGACTACGAGCAGTACTTC. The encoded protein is CASSFGTGDYEQYF.

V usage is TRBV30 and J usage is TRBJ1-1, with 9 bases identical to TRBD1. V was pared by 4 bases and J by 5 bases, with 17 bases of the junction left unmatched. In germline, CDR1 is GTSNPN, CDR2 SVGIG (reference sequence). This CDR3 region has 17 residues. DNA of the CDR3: TGTGCCTGGACTAAAATCGGGGGACAGGGACGGGGAACTGAAGCTTTCTTT. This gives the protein CAWTKIGGQGRGTEAFF. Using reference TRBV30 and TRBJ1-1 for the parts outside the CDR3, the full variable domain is SQTIHQWPATLVQPVGSPLSLECTVEGTSNPNLYWYRQAAGRGLQLLFYSVGIGQISSEVPQNLSASRPQDRQFILSSKKLLLSDSGFYLCAWTKIGGQGRGTEAFFGQGTRLTVV.

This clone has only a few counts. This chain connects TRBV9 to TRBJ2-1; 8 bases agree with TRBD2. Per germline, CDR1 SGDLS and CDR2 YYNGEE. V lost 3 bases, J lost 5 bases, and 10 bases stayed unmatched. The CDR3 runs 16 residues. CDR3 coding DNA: TGTGCCAGCAGCGCGAGGGGAACGGGAGGGAACAATGAGCAGTTCTTC. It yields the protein CASSARGTGGNNEQFF.

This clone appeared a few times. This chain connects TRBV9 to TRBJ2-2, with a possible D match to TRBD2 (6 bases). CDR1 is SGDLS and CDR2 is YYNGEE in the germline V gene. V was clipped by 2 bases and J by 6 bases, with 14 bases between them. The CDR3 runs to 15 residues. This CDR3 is CASSVPGPGAGELFF. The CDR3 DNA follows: TGTGCCAGCAGCGTCCCAGGGCCGGGGGCCGGGGAGCTGTTTTTT.

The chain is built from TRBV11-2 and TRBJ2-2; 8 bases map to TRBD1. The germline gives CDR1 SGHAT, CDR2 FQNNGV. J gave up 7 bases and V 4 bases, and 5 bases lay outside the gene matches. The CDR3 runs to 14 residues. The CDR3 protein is CASSSQGAGGELFF. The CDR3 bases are TGTGCCAGCAGCTCGCAGGGGGCGGGCGGGGAGCTGTTTTTT.

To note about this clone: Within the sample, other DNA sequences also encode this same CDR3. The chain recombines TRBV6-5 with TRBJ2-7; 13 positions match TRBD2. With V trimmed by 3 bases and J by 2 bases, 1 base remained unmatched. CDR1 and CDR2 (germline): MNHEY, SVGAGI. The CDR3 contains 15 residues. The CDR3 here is CASSYGLAGAYEQYF. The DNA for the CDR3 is TGTGCCAGCAGTTATGGACTAGCGGGAGCCTACGAGCAGTACTTC.